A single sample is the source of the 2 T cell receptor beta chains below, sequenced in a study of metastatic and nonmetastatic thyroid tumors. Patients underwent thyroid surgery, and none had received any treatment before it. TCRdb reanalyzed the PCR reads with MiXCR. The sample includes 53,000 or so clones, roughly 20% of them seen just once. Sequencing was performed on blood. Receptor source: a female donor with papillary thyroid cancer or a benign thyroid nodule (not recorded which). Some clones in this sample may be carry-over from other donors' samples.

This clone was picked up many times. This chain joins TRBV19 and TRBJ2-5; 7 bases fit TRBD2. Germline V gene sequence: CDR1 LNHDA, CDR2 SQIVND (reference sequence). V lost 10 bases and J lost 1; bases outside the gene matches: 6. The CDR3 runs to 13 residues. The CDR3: CATYASGQETQYF. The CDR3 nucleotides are TGTGCCACTTATGCTAGCGGCCAAGAGACCCAGTACTTC.

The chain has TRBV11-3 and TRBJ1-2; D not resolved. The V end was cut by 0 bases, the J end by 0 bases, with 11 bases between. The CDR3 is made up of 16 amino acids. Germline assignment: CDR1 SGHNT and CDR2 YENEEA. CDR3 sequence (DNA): TGTGCCAGCAGCTTAGAGGGAAGTTCAGCTAACTATGGCTACACCTTC. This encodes CASSLEGSSANYGYTF.